These 2 T cell receptor beta chains came from one sample sequenced in a study of blood T cell repertoires in COVID-19. TCRdb keeps only in-frame clones here, not all; method: immunoSEQ multiplex PCR. Of more than 85,000 clones in the sample, roughly 90% were seen once. Sequencing input: peripheral blood. These receptors originate from a man aged 55 to 69 with acute or convalescent COVID-19.

The chain combines TRBV5-3 with TRBJ1-4; D is uncertain. TRBV5-3 is classed as an ORF, of uncertain function. The germline V and J ends were trimmed by 4 bases and 8 bases, with 21 bases remaining between them. There are 16 residues in the CDR3. The CDR3 DNA reads as TGTGCCAGAAGCCCGAGGTCTTTGAAGAGTAAGGAAAAACTGTTTTTT. The encoded protein is CARSPRSLKSKEKLFF.

This chain's CDR3 is CASTKTSGRGDTQYF. DNA for the CDR3: TGTGCCAGCACCAAGACTAGCGGTCGTGGGGATACGCAGTATTTT. This rearrangement joins TRBV2 to TRBJ2-3; 9 positions match TRBD2. V lost 7 bases, J lost 6 bases, and 11 bases stayed unmatched. The CDR3 length is 15 residues. Germline CDR1 reads SNHLY; CDR2 reads FYNNEI.